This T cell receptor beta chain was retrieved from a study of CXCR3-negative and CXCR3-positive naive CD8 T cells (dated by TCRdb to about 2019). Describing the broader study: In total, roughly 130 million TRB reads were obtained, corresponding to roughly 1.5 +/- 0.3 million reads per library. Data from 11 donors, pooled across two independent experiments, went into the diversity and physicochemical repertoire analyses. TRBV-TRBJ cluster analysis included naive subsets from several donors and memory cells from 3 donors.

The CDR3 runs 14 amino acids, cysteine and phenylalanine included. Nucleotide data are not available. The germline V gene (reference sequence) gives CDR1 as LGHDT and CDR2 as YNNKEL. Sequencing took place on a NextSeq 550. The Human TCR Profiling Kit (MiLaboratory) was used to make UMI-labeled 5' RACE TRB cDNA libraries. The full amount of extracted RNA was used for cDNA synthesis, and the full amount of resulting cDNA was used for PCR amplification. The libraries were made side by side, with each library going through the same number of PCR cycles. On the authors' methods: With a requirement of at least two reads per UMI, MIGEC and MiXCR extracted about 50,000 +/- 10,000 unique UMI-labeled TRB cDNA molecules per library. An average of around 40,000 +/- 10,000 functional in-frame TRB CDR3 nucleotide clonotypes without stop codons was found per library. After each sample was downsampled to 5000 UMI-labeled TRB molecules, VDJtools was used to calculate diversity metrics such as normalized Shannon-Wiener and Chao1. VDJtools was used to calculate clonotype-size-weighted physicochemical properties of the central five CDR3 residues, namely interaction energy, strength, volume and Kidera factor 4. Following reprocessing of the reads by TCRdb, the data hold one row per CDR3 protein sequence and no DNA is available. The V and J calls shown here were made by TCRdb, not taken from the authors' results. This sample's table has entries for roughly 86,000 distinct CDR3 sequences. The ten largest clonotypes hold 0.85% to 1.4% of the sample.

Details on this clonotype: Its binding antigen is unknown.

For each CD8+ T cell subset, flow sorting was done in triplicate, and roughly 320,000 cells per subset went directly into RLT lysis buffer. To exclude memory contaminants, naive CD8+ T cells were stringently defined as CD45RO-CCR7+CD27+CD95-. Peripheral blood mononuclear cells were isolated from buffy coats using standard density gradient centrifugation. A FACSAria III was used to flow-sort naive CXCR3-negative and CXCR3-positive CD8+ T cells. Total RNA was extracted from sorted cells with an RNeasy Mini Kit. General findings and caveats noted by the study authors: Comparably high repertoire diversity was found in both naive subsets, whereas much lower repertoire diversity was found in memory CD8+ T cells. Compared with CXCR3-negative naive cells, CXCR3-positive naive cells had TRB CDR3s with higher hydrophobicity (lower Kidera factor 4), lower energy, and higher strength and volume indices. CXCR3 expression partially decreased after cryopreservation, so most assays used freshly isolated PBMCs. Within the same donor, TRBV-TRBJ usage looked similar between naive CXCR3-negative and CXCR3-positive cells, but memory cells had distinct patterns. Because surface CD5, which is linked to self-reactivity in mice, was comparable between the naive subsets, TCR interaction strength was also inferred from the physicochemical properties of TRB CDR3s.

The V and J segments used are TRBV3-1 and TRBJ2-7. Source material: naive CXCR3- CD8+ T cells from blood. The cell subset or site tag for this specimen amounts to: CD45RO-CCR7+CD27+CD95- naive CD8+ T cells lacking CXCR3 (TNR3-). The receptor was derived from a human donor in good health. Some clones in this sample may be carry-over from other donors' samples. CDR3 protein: CASSQVTDSYEQYF.